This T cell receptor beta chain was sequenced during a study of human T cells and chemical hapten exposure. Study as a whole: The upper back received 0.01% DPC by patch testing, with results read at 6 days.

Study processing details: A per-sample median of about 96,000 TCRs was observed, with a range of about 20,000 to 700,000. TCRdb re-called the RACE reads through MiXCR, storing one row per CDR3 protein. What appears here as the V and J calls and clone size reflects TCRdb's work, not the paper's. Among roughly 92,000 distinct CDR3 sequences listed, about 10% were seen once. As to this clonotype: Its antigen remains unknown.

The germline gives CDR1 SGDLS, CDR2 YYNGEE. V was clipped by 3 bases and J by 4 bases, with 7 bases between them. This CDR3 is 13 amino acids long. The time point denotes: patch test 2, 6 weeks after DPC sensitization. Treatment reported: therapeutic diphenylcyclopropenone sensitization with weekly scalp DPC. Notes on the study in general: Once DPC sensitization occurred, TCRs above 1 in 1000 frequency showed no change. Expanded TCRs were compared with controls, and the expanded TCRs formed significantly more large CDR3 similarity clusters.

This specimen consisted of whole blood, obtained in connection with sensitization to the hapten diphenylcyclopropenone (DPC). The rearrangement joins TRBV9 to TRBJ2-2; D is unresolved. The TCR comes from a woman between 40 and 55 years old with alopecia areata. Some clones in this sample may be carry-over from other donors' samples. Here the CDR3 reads CASSAVGTGELFF. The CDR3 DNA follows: TGTGCCAGCAGCGCCGTTGGCACCGGGGAGCTGTTTTTT.